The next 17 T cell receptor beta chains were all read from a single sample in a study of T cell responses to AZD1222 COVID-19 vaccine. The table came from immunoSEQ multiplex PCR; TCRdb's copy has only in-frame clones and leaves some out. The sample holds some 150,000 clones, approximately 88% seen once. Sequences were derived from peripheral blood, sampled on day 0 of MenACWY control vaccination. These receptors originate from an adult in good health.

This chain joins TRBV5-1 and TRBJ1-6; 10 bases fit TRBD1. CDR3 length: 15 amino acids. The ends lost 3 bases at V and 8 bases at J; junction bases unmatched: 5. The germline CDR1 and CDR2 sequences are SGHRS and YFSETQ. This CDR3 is CASSYEGQGYSPLHF. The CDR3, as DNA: TGCGCCAGCAGCTATGAGGGACAGGGGTATTCACCCCTCCACTTT.

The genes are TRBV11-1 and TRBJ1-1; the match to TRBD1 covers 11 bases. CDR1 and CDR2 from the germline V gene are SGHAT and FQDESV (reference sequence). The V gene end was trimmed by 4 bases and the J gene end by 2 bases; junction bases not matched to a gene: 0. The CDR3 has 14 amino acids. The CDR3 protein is CASSWTGGNTEAFF. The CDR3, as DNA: TGTGCCAGCAGCTGGACAGGGGGCAACACTGAAGCTTTCTTT.

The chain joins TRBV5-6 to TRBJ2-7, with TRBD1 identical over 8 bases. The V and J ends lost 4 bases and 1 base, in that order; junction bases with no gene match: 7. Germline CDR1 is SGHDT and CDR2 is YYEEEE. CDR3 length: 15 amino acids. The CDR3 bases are TGTGCCAGCAGCCCTCTAGGACAGGGATCCTACGAGCAGTACTTC. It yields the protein CASSPLGQGSYEQYF.

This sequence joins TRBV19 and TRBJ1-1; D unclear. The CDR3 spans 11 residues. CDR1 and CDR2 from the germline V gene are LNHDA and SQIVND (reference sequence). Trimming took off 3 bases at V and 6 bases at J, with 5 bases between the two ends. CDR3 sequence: CASSMSSEAFF. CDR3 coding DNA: TGTGCCAGTAGTATGAGTTCTGAAGCTTTCTTT.

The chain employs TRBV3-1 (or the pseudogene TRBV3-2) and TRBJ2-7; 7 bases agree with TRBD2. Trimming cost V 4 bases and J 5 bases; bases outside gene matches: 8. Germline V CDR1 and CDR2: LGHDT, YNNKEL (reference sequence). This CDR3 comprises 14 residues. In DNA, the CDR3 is TGTGCCAGCAGCCGAAGGACTGCGGGAGACGAGCAGTACTTC. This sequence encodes CASSRRTAGDEQYF.

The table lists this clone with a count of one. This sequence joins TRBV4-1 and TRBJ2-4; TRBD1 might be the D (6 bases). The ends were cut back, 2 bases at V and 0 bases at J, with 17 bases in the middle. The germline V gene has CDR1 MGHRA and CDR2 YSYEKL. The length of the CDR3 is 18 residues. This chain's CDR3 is CASSQWDGTLVAKNIQYF. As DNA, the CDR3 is TGCGCCAGCAGCCAATGGGACGGGACACTGGTAGCCAAAAACATTCAGTACTTC.

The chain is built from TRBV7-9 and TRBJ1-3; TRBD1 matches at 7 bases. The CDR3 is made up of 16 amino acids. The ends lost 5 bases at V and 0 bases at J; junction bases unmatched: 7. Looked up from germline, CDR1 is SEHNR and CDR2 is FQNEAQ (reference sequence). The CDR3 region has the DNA TGTGCCAGCAGCCCGCGGACAGGAATCTCTGGAAACACCATATATTTT. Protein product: CASSPRTGISGNTIYF.

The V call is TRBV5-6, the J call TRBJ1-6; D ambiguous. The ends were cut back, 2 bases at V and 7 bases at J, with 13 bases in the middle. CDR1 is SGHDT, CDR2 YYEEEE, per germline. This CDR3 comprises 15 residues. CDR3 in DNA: TGTGCCAGCAGCTTCGGGCCCATGGGAAATTCACCCCTCCACTTT. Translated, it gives CASSFGPMGNSPLHF. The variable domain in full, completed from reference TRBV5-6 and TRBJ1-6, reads DAGVTQSPTHLIKTRGQQVTLRCSPKSGHDTVSWYQQALGQGPQFIFQYYEEEERQRGNFPDRFSGHQFPNYSSELNVNALLLGDSALYLCASSFGPMGNSPLHFGNGTRLTVT.

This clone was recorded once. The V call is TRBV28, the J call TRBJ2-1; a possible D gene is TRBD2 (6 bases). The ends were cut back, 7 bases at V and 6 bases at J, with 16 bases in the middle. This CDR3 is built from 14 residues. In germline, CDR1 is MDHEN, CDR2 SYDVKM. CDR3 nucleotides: TGTGCCAGCATTAAGATCGGGAGTTTCAATGAGCAGTTCTTC. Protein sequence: CASIKIGSFNEQFF.

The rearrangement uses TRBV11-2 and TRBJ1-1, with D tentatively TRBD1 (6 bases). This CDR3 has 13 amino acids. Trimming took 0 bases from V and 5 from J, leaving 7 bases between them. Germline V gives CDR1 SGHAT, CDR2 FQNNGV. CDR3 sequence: CASSLDTGTEAFF. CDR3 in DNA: TGTGCCAGCAGCTTAGACACAGGGACTGAAGCTTTCTTT.

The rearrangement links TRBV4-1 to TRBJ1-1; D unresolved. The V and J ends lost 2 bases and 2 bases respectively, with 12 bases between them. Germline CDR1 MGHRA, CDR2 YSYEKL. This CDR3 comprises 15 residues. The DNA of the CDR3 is TGCGCCAGCAGCCAATCCCCCTGGGTTAACACTGAAGCTTTCTTT. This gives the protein CASSQSPWVNTEAFF.

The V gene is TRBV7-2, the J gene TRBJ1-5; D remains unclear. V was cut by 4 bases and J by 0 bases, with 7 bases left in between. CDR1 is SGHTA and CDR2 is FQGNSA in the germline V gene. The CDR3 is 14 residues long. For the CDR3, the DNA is TGTGCCAGCAGCTCACGGGATAGCAATCAGCCCCAGCATTTT. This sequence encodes CASSSRDSNQPQHF.

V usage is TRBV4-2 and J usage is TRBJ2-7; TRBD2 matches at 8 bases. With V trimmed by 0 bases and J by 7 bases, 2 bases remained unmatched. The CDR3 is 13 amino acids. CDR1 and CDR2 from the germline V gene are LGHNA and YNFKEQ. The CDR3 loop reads CASSQELAGEQYF. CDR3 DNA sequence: TGTGCCAGCAGCCAAGAATTAGCGGGGGAGCAGTACTTC.

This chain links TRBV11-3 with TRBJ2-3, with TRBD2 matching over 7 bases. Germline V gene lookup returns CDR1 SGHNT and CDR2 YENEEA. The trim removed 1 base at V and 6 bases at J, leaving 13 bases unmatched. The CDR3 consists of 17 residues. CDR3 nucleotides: TGTGCCAGCAGCTTAGGTCCCGGGACTATGTTCACGGATACGCAGTATTTT. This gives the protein CASSLGPGTMFTDTQYF.

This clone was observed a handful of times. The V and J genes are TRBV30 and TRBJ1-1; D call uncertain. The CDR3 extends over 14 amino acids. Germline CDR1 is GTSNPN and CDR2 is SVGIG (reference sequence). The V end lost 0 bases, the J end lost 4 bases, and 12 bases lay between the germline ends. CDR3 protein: CAWSVNVWSTEAFF. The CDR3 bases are TGTGCCTGGAGTGTAAATGTATGGAGCACTGAAGCTTTCTTT.

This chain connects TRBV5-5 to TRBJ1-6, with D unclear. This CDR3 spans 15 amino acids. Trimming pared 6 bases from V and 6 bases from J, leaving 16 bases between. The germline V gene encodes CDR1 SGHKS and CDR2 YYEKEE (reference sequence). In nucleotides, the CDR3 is TGTGCCAGCAACAACCAGGCACTTCCTAATTCACCCCTCCACTTT. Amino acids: CASNNQALPNSPLHF.

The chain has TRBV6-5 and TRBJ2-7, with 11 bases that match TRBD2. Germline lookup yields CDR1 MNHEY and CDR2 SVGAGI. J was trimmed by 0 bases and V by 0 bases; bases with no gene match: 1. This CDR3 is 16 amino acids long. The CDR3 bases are TGTGCCAGCAGTTACTCGACTAGCGGGGTCTCCTACGAGCAGTACTTC. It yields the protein CASSYSTSGVSYEQYF.